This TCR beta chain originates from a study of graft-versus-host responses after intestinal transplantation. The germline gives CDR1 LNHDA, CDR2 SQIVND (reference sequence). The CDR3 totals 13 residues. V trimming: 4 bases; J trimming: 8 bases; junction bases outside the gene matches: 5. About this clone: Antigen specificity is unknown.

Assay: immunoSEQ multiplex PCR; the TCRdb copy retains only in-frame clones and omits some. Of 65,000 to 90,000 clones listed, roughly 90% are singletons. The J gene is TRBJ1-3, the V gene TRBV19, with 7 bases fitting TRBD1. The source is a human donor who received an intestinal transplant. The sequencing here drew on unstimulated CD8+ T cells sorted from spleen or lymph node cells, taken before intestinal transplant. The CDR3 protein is CASSTRQGDTIYF. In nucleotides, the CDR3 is TGTGCCAGTAGTACAAGACAGGGTGACACCATATATTTT.